The sequence of this T cell receptor beta chain was determined in a study of blood T cell repertoires in COVID-19. The CDR3 covers 15 residues. CDR1 and CDR2 (germline): MGHDK, SYGVNS. Unmatched junction bases numbered 5, after V lost 4 bases and J lost 4 bases. The repertoire was sequenced with immunoSEQ multiplex PCR; TCRdb's copy has only in-frame clones and lacks some. The sample gives about 90,000 clones, roughly 72% of which show up once; over 6.5% is in the top ten. In its sample, this clone was seen once. The source is a man aged 65 to 79 with acute or convalescent COVID-19. The V call is TRBV25-1, the J call TRBJ1-3; 9 bases agree with TRBD1. The sample comprised peripheral blood. CDR3 DNA sequence: TGTGCCAGCAGTGGAGGGACAGGGCGAGGAAACACCATATATTTT. Protein product: CASSGGTGRGNTIYF. The full variable domain, its missing parts supplied by reference TRBV25-1 and TRBJ1-3, is EADIYQTPRYLVIGTGKKITLECSQTMGHDKMYWYQQDPGMELHLIHYSYGVNSTEKGDLSSESTVSRIRTEHFPLTLESARPSHTSQYLCASSGGTGRGNTIYFGEGSWLTVV.